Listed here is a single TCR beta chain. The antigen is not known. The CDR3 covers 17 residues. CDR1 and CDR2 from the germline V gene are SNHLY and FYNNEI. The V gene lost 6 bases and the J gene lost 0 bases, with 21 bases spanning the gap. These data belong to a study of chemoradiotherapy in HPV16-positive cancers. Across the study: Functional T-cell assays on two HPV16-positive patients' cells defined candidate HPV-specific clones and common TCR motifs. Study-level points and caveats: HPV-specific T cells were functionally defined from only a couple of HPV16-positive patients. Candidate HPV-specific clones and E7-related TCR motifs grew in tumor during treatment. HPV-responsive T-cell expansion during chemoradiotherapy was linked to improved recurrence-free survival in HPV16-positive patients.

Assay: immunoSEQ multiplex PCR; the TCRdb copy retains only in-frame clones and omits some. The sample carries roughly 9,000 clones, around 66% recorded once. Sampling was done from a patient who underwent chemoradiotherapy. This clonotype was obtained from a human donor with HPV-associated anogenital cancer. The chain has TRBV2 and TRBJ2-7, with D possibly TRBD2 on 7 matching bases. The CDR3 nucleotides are TGTGCCAGCAGCCAAGGGGGGGCAGGGAAAGTCTCCTACGAGCAGTACTTC. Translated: CASSQGGAGKVSYEQYF.